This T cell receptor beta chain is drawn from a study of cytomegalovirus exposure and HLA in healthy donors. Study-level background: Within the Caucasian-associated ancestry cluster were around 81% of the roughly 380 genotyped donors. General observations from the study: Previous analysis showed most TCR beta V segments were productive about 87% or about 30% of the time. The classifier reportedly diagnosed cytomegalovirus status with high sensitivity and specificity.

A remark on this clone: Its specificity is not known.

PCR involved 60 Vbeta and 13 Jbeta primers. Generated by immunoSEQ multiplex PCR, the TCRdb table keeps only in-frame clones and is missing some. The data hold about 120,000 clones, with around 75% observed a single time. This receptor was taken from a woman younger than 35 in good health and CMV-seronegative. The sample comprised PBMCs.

CDR3 sequence: CASSQGGGGLDTEAFF. The DNA for the CDR3 is TGCGCCAGCAGCCAGGGCGGCGGAGGGTTAGACACTGAAGCTTTCTTT. The rearrangement links TRBV4-1 to TRBJ1-1; D ambiguous. V was shortened by 3 bases and J by 3 bases, with 17 bases between the two germline ends. The V gene's germline CDR1 is MGHRA and CDR2 YSYEKL. This CDR3 has 16 amino acids.